This T cell receptor beta chain was sequenced in a study of blood T cells in healthy people across ages. Then a second PCR, running roughly 6 to 12 cycles, was carried out with a sample-barcoded 5' primer and a J-beta primer mix. TCRdb re-called the 5' RACE reads with MiXCR, one entry per CDR3 protein. The sample has hundreds of thousands of distinct CDR3 sequences, less than 45% seen once. The CDR3 runs 16 residues. Germline V gene data show CDR1 as SGHTA and CDR2 as FQGNSA. Sequenced: blood. The chain carries TRBV7-2 and TRBJ2-5; TRBD2 matches at 14 bases. The closer fit of TRBJ2-7 to the DNA end suggests the J call may be wrong. This clonotype originated in an elderly man in good health. CDR3 sequence: CASSLEGTSGSREQYF. The CDR3 DNA follows: TGTGCCAGCAGCTTAGAAGGGACTAGCGGGAGTCGCGAGCAGTACTTC.